This TCR beta chain was retrieved from a study of shared clonotypes between healthy human individuals. Whole-study findings and limits: Non-shared clonotypes were found to have lower generation probabilities than the clonotypes that were shared by all four of the sorted-subset donors.

The study ran the assay at deep level. In the authors' methods: In the immunoSEQ data, sequences were junction-only and lacked quality scores, so filtering differed. This table comes from immunoSEQ multiplex PCR, and its TCRdb copy is limited to in-frame clones, with some not included. V and J calls plus clone size are reproduced from that table; the DNA served to infer D and trimming. There are around 2.1 million clones in the sample; approximately 94% occur only once, and about 0.13% lies in the top ten. A note on this clone: Antigen: not known.

The germline CDR1 and CDR2 sequences are GTSNPN and SVGIG (reference sequence). With 3 bases removed from V and 1 base from J, the gap between germline ends came to 12 bases. CDR3 size: 14 residues. The chain joins TRBV30 to TRBJ2-5; a weak D match, TRBD1 (5 bases). The TCR was taken from a young man in good health. Sequences were obtained from naive CD4+ T cells sorted from blood. Subset here: CD45RA+ positively selected. The CDR3 spells CAWRNKGSQETQYF. CDR3 in DNA: TGTGCCTGGAGAAACAAGGGGTCCCAAGAGACCCAGTACTTC.